Each of the 25 T cell receptor beta chains below was sequenced from the same sample in a study of spatial heterogeneity in lung cancer. No antigen has been assigned to these receptors. The time point is: sample taken at primary tumor resection. TCRdb reanalysed the 5' RACE reads using MiXCR and keeps one entry per CDR3 protein. The sample has fewer than 20,000 distinct CDR3 sequences; under 7.5% are singletons. The study's findings and limits: In tumors, expanded intratumoral alpha and beta TCR counts tracked mutation counts.

The specimen comprised lung tumor tissue, sampled at surgery. These receptors originate from a female donor with early-stage non-small cell lung cancer.

This clonotype was counted many times. CDR3 DNA sequence: TGTGCCAGCTCACAAACCGGGACAGGTGCTAATTCACCCCTCCACTTT. It codes for CASSQTGTGANSPLHF. The chain couples TRBV18 to TRBJ1-6; 8 bases match TRBD1. V was clipped by 4 bases and J by 6 bases; unmatched bases: 8. The CDR3 loop spans 16 amino acids. CDR1 is KGHSH, CDR2 LQKENI, per germline.

This clonotype is medium-sized (0.01 to 0.1%) within its sample. The CDR3: CASSPAGLGGYTF. In DNA form, the CDR3 reads TGTGCCAGCAGTCCAGCGGGGTTGGGTGGCTACACCTTC. V usage is TRBV12-3 or TRBV12-4 and J usage is TRBJ1-2; D uncertain. Between the trimmed V and J ends, which lost 5 bases and 7 bases, there was a span of 14 bases. The CDR3 length is 13 residues.

This clonotype has ten or more counts. This chain uses TRBV20-1 with TRBJ2-3, with D tentatively TRBD2 (7 bases). Trimming took off 6 bases at V and 2 bases at J, with 15 bases between the two ends. This CDR3 spans 14 amino acids. Looked up from germline, CDR1 is DFQATT and CDR2 is SNEGSKA (reference sequence). The chain's CDR3 is CSADGGLNTDTQYF. The CDR3 DNA reads TGCAGTGCCGACGGGGGGCTGAACACAGATACGCAGTATTTT.

This clonotype appeared many times. The chain employs TRBV12-3 or TRBV12-4 and TRBJ2-7; D is uncertain. The CDR3 has 14 residues. V lost 2 bases and J 2 bases, leaving 10 bases between the germline ends. The CDR3 protein is CASSLRRSTYEQYF. Here the CDR3 DNA reads TGTGCCAGCAGTTTAAGGCGGTCCACCTACGAGCAGTACTTC.

This clonotype was recorded at least ten times. CDR3 residues: CSVETGSTDTQYF. Here the CDR3 DNA reads TGCAGCGTTGAGACAGGGAGCACAGATACGCAGTATTTT. The chain carries TRBV29-1 and TRBJ2-3; 7 bases align to TRBD1. The V and J ends lost 3 bases and 0 bases, in that order; junction bases with no gene match: 0. CDR3 size: 13 residues. Per germline, CDR1 SQVTM and CDR2 ANQGSEA.

This clonotype was counted at least ten times. CDR3 in amino acids: CASTPGESPQHF. The DNA for the CDR3 is TGTGCCAGCACCCCCGGGGAGAGTCCCCAGCATTTT. This sequence joins TRBV12-3 or TRBV12-4 and TRBJ1-5, with D unclear. The V end lost 7 bases, the J end lost 10 bases, and 14 bases lay between the germline ends. The CDR3 covers 12 residues.

This clonotype was recorded many times. V usage is TRBV7-6 and J usage is TRBJ2-2, with 11 positions matching TRBD2. The CDR3 totals 21 residues. CDR1 SGHVS and CDR2 FNYEAQ come from the germline V gene. Trimming took 4 bases from V and 2 from J; bases not matched to a gene: 18. DNA for the CDR3: TGTGCCAGCAGCTCTACCCGACAACCTAGCGGGGGGCCTCTAAACACCGGGGAGCTGTTTTTT. As protein: CASSSTRQPSGGPLNTGELFF.

This clonotype has just a few counts. The chain links TRBV18 to TRBJ1-1, with D maybe TRBD1 (5 bases). The germline V gene has CDR1 KGHSH and CDR2 LQKENI. The CDR3 has 14 amino acids. Between the trimmed V and J ends, which lost 4 bases and 4 bases, there was a span of 13 bases. This chain's CDR3 is CASSQLGGGTEAFF. CDR3 nucleotides: TGTGCCAGCTCACAACTCGGGGGAGGCACTGAAGCTTTCTTT.

The rearrangement joins TRBV7-8 to TRBJ2-5, with 10 bases that match TRBD1. The CDR3 is made up of 15 amino acids. Germline trimming cut 2 bases from V and 5 bases from J; bases unmatched to any gene: 5. The germline V gene has CDR1 SGHVS and CDR2 FQNEAQ. The CDR3 reads CASSLTTGGAETQYF. CDR3 DNA: TGTGCCAGCAGCTTAACGACAGGGGGCGCGGAGACCCAGTACTTC.

This clonotype occurred many times. The rearrangement joins TRBV5-1 to TRBJ2-3; TRBD2 aligns across 9 bases. Germline CDR1 and CDR2: SGHRS and YFSETQ. This CDR3 has 16 amino acids. J was trimmed by 4 bases and V by 4 bases; bases with no gene match: 10. The CDR3 nucleotides read TGCGCCAGCAGCCCCGAGATGAGCGGGGGGCCAGATACGCAGTATTTT. It encodes CASSPEMSGGPDTQYF.

This clonotype was observed at least ten times. This sequence joins TRBV3-1 and TRBJ2-3, with D hard to call. The CDR3 runs 14 residues. Germline values: CDR1 LGHDT, CDR2 YNNKEL (reference sequence). The germline V and J ends were trimmed by 4 bases and 2 bases, with 10 bases remaining between them. The CDR3 bases are TGTGCCAGCAGCCGATCGGATGCCACAGATACGCAGTATTTT. Its translation is CASSRSDATDTQYF.

This clonotype has ten or more counts. This chain uses TRBV7-2 with TRBJ2-4; 12 bases align to TRBD2. The CDR3 extends over 16 amino acids. The ends lost 0 bases at V and 5 bases at J; junction bases unmatched: 2. CDR1 is SGHTA and CDR2 is FQGNSA in the germline V gene. The CDR3 DNA reads as TGTGCCAGCAGCTTAGCGACTAGCGGGGGAGAAAACATTCAGTACTTC. It translates to CASSLATSGGENIQYF.

The V call is TRBV12-3 or TRBV12-4, the J call TRBJ2-1; D unclear. Trimming pared 6 bases from V and 6 bases from J, leaving 6 bases between. The CDR3 consists of 11 residues. CDR3: CASSNPNEQFF. CDR3 DNA: TGTGCCAGCAGCAATCCCAATGAGCAGTTCTTC.

By sample share, this clonotype is medium-sized. The chain couples TRBV6-1 to TRBJ2-7; 7 bases align to TRBD1. With 4 bases clipped from V and 7 bases from J, the junction kept 10 bases outside the gene matches. This CDR3 comprises 14 residues. Germline V gene sequence: CDR1 MNHNS, CDR2 SASEGT. The CDR3 loop is CASSAGQDPGEQYF. The CDR3 coding sequence is TGTGCCAGCAGTGCAGGACAGGATCCGGGGGAGCAGTACTTC.

This clonotype was picked up many times. The chain recombines TRBV5-1 with TRBJ2-7; 7 bases map to TRBD1. Germline V gives CDR1 SGHRS, CDR2 YFSETQ. There are 14 residues in the CDR3. Germline trimming cut 4 bases from V and 2 bases from J; bases unmatched to any gene: 6. DNA for the CDR3: TGCGCCAGCAGCCAGCCGGGACAGACCTACGAGCAGTACTTC. This codes for CASSQPGQTYEQYF.

By sample fraction, this clonotype is medium-sized. CDR3: CASSLLKTMGGGRETQYF. The CDR3 DNA follows: TGTGCCAGCAGTTTACTCAAGACTATGGGAGGGGGGCGAGAGACCCAGTACTTC. V usage is TRBV28 and J usage is TRBJ2-5; a weak D match, TRBD2 (7 bases). CDR1 MDHEN and CDR2 SYDVKM come from the germline V gene. V shed 2 bases and J shed 4 bases, with 23 bases lying between them. The CDR3 totals 18 residues.

This clonotype was seen more than once but under ten times. The chain recombines TRBV6-2 or TRBV6-3 with TRBJ2-1, with TRBD1 matching 8 bases. Per the germline V gene, CDR1 is MNHEY and CDR2 is SVGEGT. This CDR3 has 14 amino acids. With V trimmed by 4 bases and J by 6 bases, 5 bases remained unmatched. Here the CDR3 DNA reads TGTGCCAGCAGTTGTGGACAGGGAGGCAATGAGCAGTTCTTC. Its protein is CASSCGQGGNEQFF.

This clonotype was seen at least ten times. V is TRBV28 and J is TRBJ2-7; a possible D gene is TRBD1 (5 bases). In germline, CDR1 is MDHEN, CDR2 SYDVKM. The CDR3 loop spans 13 amino acids. Between the trimmed V and J ends, which lost 1 base and 5 bases, there was a span of 9 bases. The CDR3 region is CASSLSRVHEQYF. DNA of the CDR3: TGTGCCAGCAGTTTATCCAGGGTTCACGAGCAGTACTTC.

This sequence joins TRBV20-1 and TRBJ1-1; the D gene is possibly TRBD1 (5 bases). Trimming took off 3 bases at V and 3 bases at J, with 14 bases between the two ends. CDR1 is DFQATT, CDR2 SNEGSKA, per germline (reference sequence). The CDR3 is made up of 14 amino acids. The CDR3 spells CSARSRERYTEAFF. CDR3 DNA: TGCAGTGCTAGGTCCAGGGAAAGGTACACTGAAGCTTTCTTT.

By share of the sample, this clonotype is medium-sized. The rearrangement links TRBV7-3 to TRBJ2-2; D is unclear. V was shortened by 3 bases and J by 13 bases, with 15 bases between the two germline ends. Germline CDR1 reads SGHTA; CDR2 reads FQGTGA. The CDR3 is 13 amino acids. The CDR3 DNA reads TGTGCCAGCAGCTTGAGTCGGCAGGAAGGGCTGTTTTTT. This encodes CASSLSRQEGLFF.

This clonotype was detected ten times or more. This chain joins TRBV18 and TRBJ1-6, with D hard to call. Germline CDR1 is KGHSH and CDR2 is LQKENI. The length of the CDR3 is 15 residues. The V end lost 8 bases, the J end lost 4 bases, and 15 bases lay between the germline ends. Written as DNA, the CDR3 is TGTGCCAGCCGCGGACTTACCGATTATAATTCACCCCTCCACTTT. This translates into CASRGLTDYNSPLHF.

This clonotype was seen repeatedly, ten times or more. The chain has TRBV5-1 and TRBJ2-7, with TRBD2 matching 13 bases. CDR1 and CDR2 (germline): SGHRS, YFSETQ. The junction had 8 bases not matched to a gene; V was cut back by 7 bases and J by 7 bases. The CDR3 has 14 amino acids. CDR3 in DNA: TGCGCCAGCGGGACTAGCGGGGCCCTCGGTGAGCAGTACTTC. Protein: CASGTSGALGEQYF.

This clonotype was seen a handful of times. The rearrangement uses TRBV28 and TRBJ2-7; a weak D match, TRBD2 (6 bases). The length of the CDR3 is 13 residues. CDR1 and CDR2 from the germline V gene are MDHEN and SYDVKM. Trimming cost V 6 bases and J 0 bases, with 9 bases left between them. The CDR3: CASSPGSSYEQYF. The CDR3 coding sequence is TGTGCCAGCAGCCCCGGGAGCTCCTACGAGCAGTACTTC.

This clonotype was seen just once. It may be a read error: a sequence one base away is much more abundant. V usage is TRBV30 and J usage is TRBJ1-1; D unresolved. There are 9 residues in the CDR3. Germline loops: CDR1 GTSNPN, CDR2 SVGIG (reference sequence). This CDR3 reads CARETEAFF. DNA of the CDR3: TGTGCGAGGGAAACTGAAGCTTTCTTT.

The chain uses TRBV2 and TRBJ2-3; 8 nucleotides agree with TRBD1. The CDR3 sequence is 14 residues long. Trimming took 7 bases from V and 2 from J; bases not matched to a gene: 5. Germline loops: CDR1 SNHLY, CDR2 FYNNEI. The CDR3 loop reads CASIPTGVTDTQYF. CDR3 bases: TGTGCCAGCATACCGACAGGGGTCACAGATACGCAGTATTTT. Full variable domain (rest looked up from reference TRBV2 and TRBJ2-3): EPEVTQTPSHQVTQMGQEVILRCVPISNHLYFYWYRQILGQKVEFLVSFYNNEISEKSEIFDDQFSVERPDGSNFTLKIRSTKLEDSAMYFCASIPTGVTDTQYFGPGTRLTVL.